Below are 28 T cell receptor beta chains sequenced from a single sample in a study of a mutant IDH1 vaccine in newly diagnosed glioma. Indicated time point: week 35, safety follow-up. Vaccinated patients received 300 ug of mutant IDH1 20-mer peptide per dose, with topical imiquimod. TCRdb's copy holds only in-frame clones and misses some; the assay was immunoSEQ multiplex PCR. The sample includes roughly 68,000 clones, roughly 74% of them seen just once. These receptors are not linked to any known antigen. This specimen consisted of PBMCs, obtained from a glioma patient whose treatment included an IDH1 peptide vaccine. The origin of the receptors is a man aged 45-65 years with glioma.

This rearrangement joins TRBV25-1 to TRBJ1-5; D might be TRBD1 (5 bases). Trimming cost V 2 bases and J 3 bases, with 8 bases left between them. CDR1 MGHDK and CDR2 SYGVNS come from the germline V gene. CDR3 length: 14 amino acids. The CDR3: CASSEGGVNQPQHF. In DNA form, the CDR3 reads TGTGCCAGCAGTGAAGGGGGAGTCAATCAGCCCCAGCATTTT.

In this sample, this clone turned up a few times. The rearrangement joins TRBV7-9 to TRBJ1-1, with 10 bases matching TRBD1. This CDR3 is 14 amino acids long. Germline-derived CDR1 and CDR2 are SEHNR and FQNEAQ (reference sequence). With V trimmed by 4 bases and J by 6 bases, 5 bases remained unmatched. The CDR3 loop is CASSWTGGIAEAFF. CDR3 DNA sequence: TGTGCCAGCAGCTGGACAGGGGGGATAGCTGAAGCTTTCTTT.

V is TRBV5-1 and J is TRBJ2-7; TRBD1 aligns across 7 bases. The CDR3 runs 16 residues. The germline CDR1 and CDR2 sequences are SGHRS and YFSETQ. V was clipped by 0 bases and J by 5 bases; unmatched bases: 11. CDR3 in amino acids: CASSLEGAGEWHEQYF. Here the CDR3 DNA reads TGCGCCAGCAGCTTGGAGGGGGCCGGAGAGTGGCACGAGCAGTACTTC.

The chain has TRBV30 and TRBJ2-2, with D possibly matching TRBD1 (6 bases). V was cut by 5 bases and J by 4 bases, with 17 bases left in between. The CDR3 covers 15 residues. In germline, CDR1 is GTSNPN, CDR2 SVGIG (reference sequence). The CDR3 protein is CAWVPTGQFTGELFF. The CDR3 nucleotides are TGTGCCTGGGTTCCAACGGGACAATTCACCGGGGAGCTGTTTTTT.

The chain is built from TRBV7-9 and TRBJ2-4; 7 positions match TRBD2. Unmatched junction bases numbered 15, after V lost 5 bases and J lost 2 bases. Germline V gives CDR1 SEHNR, CDR2 FQNEAQ (reference sequence). The CDR3 runs 18 residues. CDR3 amino acids: CASSRGLFSGESKNIQYF. The CDR3 nucleotides read TGTGCCAGCAGCCGGGGACTATTTAGTGGTGAATCCAAAAACATTCAGTACTTC.

V gene TRBV5-1 combines with J gene TRBJ1-2; D possibly corresponds to TRBD1 (5 bases). Germline CDR1 is SGHRS and CDR2 is YFSETQ. The CDR3 has 13 amino acids. V was trimmed by 0 bases and J by 9 bases, leaving 12 bases between them. The chain's CDR3 is CASSLGGGVSYTF. The CDR3 bases are TGCGCCAGCAGCTTGGGTGGAGGGGTAAGCTACACCTTC.

The chain is built from TRBV11-2 and TRBJ2-7; D might be TRBD2 (5 bases). The CDR3 has 11 amino acids. V lost 5 bases to trimming and J lost 9 bases, with 11 bases between them. Germline assignment: CDR1 SGHAT and CDR2 FQNNGV. In DNA form, the CDR3 reads TGTGCCAGCAGCCTAGCACTACCGCAGTACTTC. Protein: CASSLALPQYF.

This sequence joins TRBV7-2 and TRBJ2-7, with D uncertain. The ends were cut back, 2 bases at V and 5 bases at J, with 16 bases in the middle. CDR1 is SGHTA and CDR2 is FQGNSA in the germline V gene. CDR3 length: 15 amino acids. CDR3 loop: CASSLSTLSSHEQYF. The CDR3 nucleotides read TGTGCCAGCAGCTTATCAACCCTGTCGTCTCACGAGCAGTACTTC.

CDR3 nucleotide sequence: TGTGCCAGCGACACACAGGGGTCTGGGGCCAACGTCCTGACTTTC. Encoded protein: CASDTQGSGANVLTF. V and J are TRBV28 and TRBJ2-6, with 7 bases that match TRBD1. V gave up 8 bases and J gave up 1 base; unmatched junction bases: 5. CDR3 size: 15 residues. Germline V gives CDR1 MDHEN, CDR2 SYDVKM.

V and J are TRBV12-5 and TRBJ2-5, with D perhaps matching TRBD2 (5 bases). CDR3 length equals 13 residues. V lost 6 bases, J lost 2 bases, and 10 bases lay in between. CDR1 is LGHNT and CDR2 is FRNRAP in the germline V gene. The CDR3 loop is CASGLGVQETQYF. The CDR3 region has the DNA TGTGCTAGTGGCCTCGGGGTACAAGAGACCCAGTACTTC.

The V and J genes are TRBV11-2 and TRBJ1-2; 9 bases agree with TRBD1. Germline V gene data show CDR1 as SGHAT and CDR2 as FQNNGV. This CDR3 has 16 residues. Trimming removed 1 base from V and 0 bases from J; junction bases left unmatched: 3. CDR3 nucleotide sequence: TGTGCCAGCAGCTTAGGGGACAGGGCCGCTAACTATGGCTACACCTTC. Translated: CASSLGDRAANYGYTF.

This chain joins TRBV4-3 and TRBJ2-1; D is unresolved. The V end lost 3 bases, the J end lost 1 base, and 13 bases lay between the germline ends. Germline CDR1 and CDR2: LGHNA and YSLEER. The CDR3 totals 16 residues. CDR3 region: CASSHSSGNSYNEQFF. CDR3 DNA: TGCGCCAGCAGCCATTCCTCAGGTAATTCCTACAATGAGCAGTTCTTC.

The chain carries TRBV5-1 and TRBJ2-1; 8 bases line up with TRBD2. The CDR3 loop spans 15 amino acids. V lost 7 bases and J lost 4; bases outside the gene matches: 10. CDR1 is SGHRS, CDR2 YFSETQ, per germline. The CDR3 nucleotides are TGCGCCAGCCGCTCTAGCGGGTTCAAGTACAATGAGCAGTTCTTC. Its translation: CASRSSGFKYNEQFF. Complete variable domain (other parts from reference TRBV5-1 and TRBJ2-1): KAGVTQTPRYLIKTRGQQVTLSCSPISGHRSVSWYQQTPGQGLQFLFEYFSETQRNKGNFPGRFSGRQFSNSRSEMNVSTLELGDSALYLCASRSSGFKYNEQFFGPGTRLTVL.

The rearrangement uses TRBV30 and TRBJ1-5; unclear D gene. V lost 3 bases, J lost 4 bases, and 19 bases lay in between. Germline-derived CDR1 and CDR2 are GTSNPN and SVGIG (reference sequence). The CDR3 is 16 residues long. CDR3 in DNA: TGTGCCTGGAGCCCCATTACCGGACGGATGAATCAGCCCCAGCATTTT. Amino acid sequence: CAWSPITGRMNQPQHF.

The chain employs TRBV5-4 and TRBJ2-2; possibly TRBD1 for D (6 bases). Germline assignment: CDR1 SGHNT and CDR2 YYREEE (reference sequence). The CDR3 is 14 residues long. V was clipped by 3 bases and J by 7 bases, with 13 bases between them. The CDR3 sequence: CASSSTGMIGELFF. CDR3 bases: TGTGCCAGCAGCTCTACAGGGATGATCGGGGAGCTGTTTTTT.

This clone has a handful of counts. The genes are TRBV10-3 and TRBJ2-2; 8 bases line up with TRBD1. The ends lost 2 bases at V and 5 bases at J; junction bases unmatched: 7. Germline V gene sequence: CDR1 ENHRY, CDR2 SYGVKD. The CDR3 runs 16 residues. This CDR3 is CAISEQDRAGTGELFF. The DNA of the CDR3 is TGTGCCATCAGTGAGCAGGACAGGGCGGGAACCGGGGAGCTGTTTTTT.

This clone appeared once. The chain links TRBV19 to TRBJ2-1; 8 nucleotides line up with TRBD1. J lost 3 bases, V lost 2 bases, and 9 bases had no gene match. The CDR3 has 17 amino acids. Per germline, CDR1 LNHDA and CDR2 SQIVND (reference sequence). This CDR3 reads CASSITGTGVVYNEQFF. The CDR3 nucleotides are TGTGCCAGTAGTATAACAGGGACAGGAGTGGTCTACAATGAGCAGTTCTTC.

The chain recombines TRBV28 with TRBJ1-2; TRBD1 might be the D (5 bases). This CDR3 has 14 residues. CDR1 and CDR2 (germline): MDHEN, SYDVKM. V lost 6 bases, J lost 4 bases, and 15 bases lay in between. CDR3 nucleotides: TGTGCCAGCAGGACGGCGGCAGGGTTCTATGGCTACACCTTC. It codes for CASRTAAGFYGYTF.

The rearrangement links TRBV18 to TRBJ2-4, with 10 positions matching TRBD1. The germline gives CDR1 KGHSH, CDR2 LQKENI. The CDR3 is 14 residues long. The V gene end was trimmed by 4 bases and the J gene end by 8 bases; junction bases not matched to a gene: 5. Here the CDR3 DNA reads TGTGCCAGCTCACGCGGGACAGGGGCGGACATTCAGTACTTC. Translating gives CASSRGTGADIQYF.

This chain joins TRBV29-1 and TRBJ2-7; the D gene is possibly TRBD2 (6 bases). V lost 4 bases and J 3 bases, leaving 10 bases between the germline ends. This CDR3 region has 12 residues. CDR1 is SQVTM, CDR2 ANQGSEA, per germline. DNA for the CDR3: TGCAGCGTTGCTGGGGACTTCTACGAGCAGTACTTC. Its protein is CSVAGDFYEQYF.

CDR3 sequence: CASTPGQGAVEQYF. The CDR3 DNA reads TGTGCCAGCACCCCAGGACAGGGGGCGGTGGAGCAGTACTTC. The V and J genes are TRBV9 and TRBJ2-7; 11 nucleotides line up with TRBD1. Germline V gene sequence: CDR1 SGDLS, CDR2 YYNGEE. The CDR3 has 14 residues. V was clipped by 6 bases and J by 7 bases; unmatched bases: 9.

V gene TRBV25-1 combines with J gene TRBJ1-2, with D unresolved. Per the germline V gene, CDR1 is MGHDK and CDR2 is SYGVNS. The V end lost 2 bases, the J end lost 4 bases, and 14 bases lay between the germline ends. The CDR3 totals 15 residues. The CDR3 DNA reads TGTGCCAGCAGTGAAGCCGGCAATTCCCTCTATGGCTACACCTTC. It yields the protein CASSEAGNSLYGYTF.

The rearrangement joins TRBV6-5 to TRBJ1-1, with D possibly TRBD1 on 6 matching bases. The CDR3 sequence is 14 residues long. Germline CDR1 and CDR2: MNHEY and SVGAGI. The V and J ends lost 5 bases and 0 bases respectively, with 10 bases between them. CDR3 nucleotide sequence: TGTGCCAGCAGTCCCGGGGACATGAACACTGAAGCTTTCTTT. This encodes CASSPGDMNTEAFF.

The chain employs TRBV4-2 and TRBJ1-5; D ambiguous. Germline V gene lookup returns CDR1 LGHNA and CDR2 YNFKEQ. V was cut by 1 base and J by 0 bases, with 7 bases left in between. This CDR3 comprises 15 residues. CDR3 region: CASSQVGISNQPQHF. The DNA for the CDR3 is TGTGCCAGCAGCCAAGTAGGGATTAGCAATCAGCCCCAGCATTTT.

The rearrangement uses TRBV27 and TRBJ1-1, with D possibly matching TRBD1 (5 bases). This CDR3 is 14 amino acids long. Germline V lookup: CDR1 MNHEY, CDR2 SMNVEV (reference sequence). Trimming shortened V by 2 bases and J by 2 bases, and 9 bases separated the two germline ends. CDR3 residues: CASSLLDSNTEAFF. CDR3 coding DNA: TGTGCCAGCAGTTTACTCGACAGTAACACTGAAGCTTTCTTT.

This clone came up once. The rearrangement links TRBV7-9 to TRBJ1-1, with TRBD1 as a possible D gene (6 bases). Per the germline V gene, CDR1 is SEHNR and CDR2 is FQNEAQ (reference sequence). V shed 1 base and J shed 4 bases, with 16 bases lying between them. The CDR3 has 16 residues. CDR3 residues: CASSLGGRGSGTEAFF. CDR3 bases: TGTGCCAGCAGCTTAGGTGGCAGGGGATCTGGCACTGAAGCTTTCTTT. Together with reference TRBV7-9 and TRBJ1-1, the CDR3 gives the full variable domain: DTGVSQNPRHKITKRGQNVTFRCDPISEHNRLYWYRQTLGQGPEFLTYFQNEAQLEKSRLLSDRFSAERPKGSFSTLEIQRTEQGDSAMYLCASSLGGRGSGTEAFFGQGTRLTVV.

This clone was seen ten or more times. Here the CDR3 reads CSVGGATEAFF. In nucleotides, the CDR3 is TGCAGCGTGGGGGGCGCCACTGAAGCTTTCTTT. J is TRBJ1-1 and V is TRBV29-1; D perhaps matches TRBD1 (6 bases). The CDR3 is 11 residues long. Germline CDR1 and CDR2: SQVTM and ANQGSEA. Trimming removed 6 bases from V and 4 bases from J, with 9 bases in between.

CDR3 sequence reads: CASSARKGGTDTGELFF. The CDR3 nucleotides are TGTGCCAGCAGCGCTCGTAAAGGGGGTACGGACACCGGGGAGCTGTTTTTT. The chain couples TRBV4-2 to TRBJ2-2; the D gene is possibly TRBD1 (6 bases). CDR3 size: 17 residues. The V and J ends lost 5 bases and 3 bases respectively, with 19 bases between them. Germline V lookup: CDR1 LGHNA, CDR2 YNFKEQ.